This TCR beta chain was observed in a study of blood T cell repertoires in COVID-19. Study-level background: The United States, Italy and Spain were the sources of the acute and convalescent COVID-19 samples. T cells, B-cell-depleted T cells, or PBMCs provided the cDNA or gDNA that served as material.

Clones were read by immunoSEQ multiplex PCR, and TCRdb kept only the in-frame ones, dropping some. The table includes approximately 170,000 clones, roughly 86% detected once. Germline loops: CDR1 WNHNN, CDR2 SYGVQD (reference sequence). The length of the CDR3 is 16 residues. With 4 bases clipped from V and 4 bases from J, the junction kept 6 bases outside the gene matches. Sequences were obtained from peripheral blood. This receptor was identified in a woman aged 80 or over with COVID-19, enrolled during active disease. The chain links TRBV10-1 to TRBJ2-7; 14 positions match TRBD2. CDR3 nucleotides: TGCGCCAGCAGTGGAGGGACTAGCGGGAGTTGGTACGAGCAGTACTTC. The encoded protein is CASSGGTSGSWYEQYF.